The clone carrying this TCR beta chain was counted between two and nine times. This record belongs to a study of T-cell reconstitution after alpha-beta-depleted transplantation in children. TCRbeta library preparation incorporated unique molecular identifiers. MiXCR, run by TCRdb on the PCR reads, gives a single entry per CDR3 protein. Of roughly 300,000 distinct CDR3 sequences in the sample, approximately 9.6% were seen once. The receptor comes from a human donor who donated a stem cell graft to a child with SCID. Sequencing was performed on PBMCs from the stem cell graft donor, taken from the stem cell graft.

Here the CDR3 reads CATSPLGGDTGELFF. The CDR3 DNA reads TGTGCCACCAGCCCTTTGGGAGGGGACACCGGGGAGCTGTTTTTT. This sequence joins TRBV15 and TRBJ2-2, with 7 bases lining up with TRBD2. The CDR3 totals 15 residues. Germline CDR1 LNHNV, CDR2 YYDKDF (reference sequence). J lost 3 bases, V lost 5 bases, and 6 bases had no gene match. The full variable domain, with the rest looked up from reference TRBV15 and TRBJ2-2, is DAMVIQNPRYQVTQFGKPVTLSCSQTLNHNVMYWYQQKSSQAPKLLFHYYDKDFNNEADTPDNFQSRRPNTSFCFLDIRSPGLGDTAMYLCATSPLGGDTGELFFGEGSRLTVL.